This T cell receptor beta chain stems from a study of cytomegalovirus exposure and HLA in healthy donors. Study-wide context: The study placed approximately 81% of its approximately 380 genotyped donors in the Caucasian-associated ancestry cluster. Overall study results and limits: In a later analysis, a missense DCLRE1C variant was linked to TCR beta V- and J-gene trimming.

The PCR contained 60 Vbeta and 13 Jbeta primers. TCRdb keeps only in-frame clones here, not all; method: immunoSEQ multiplex PCR. This sample has 150,000 to 200,000 clones, with about 73% found just once. This clone was seen a few times. No antigen is known for it. Sequenced input: PBMCs. This clonotype was obtained from a woman aged 40 to 50 in good health and CMV-seronegative.

The CDR3 loop reads CASSPLQGGNSPLHF. For the CDR3, the DNA is TGTGCCAGCAGCCCCTTACAGGGTGGGAATTCACCCCTCCACTTT. The rearrangement uses TRBV7-9 and TRBJ1-6; TRBD1 might be the D (6 bases). The V gene lost 5 bases and the J gene lost 7 bases, with 15 bases spanning the gap. Germline V gives CDR1 SEHNR, CDR2 FQNEAQ (reference sequence). CDR3 length: 15 amino acids.